The rows below give T cell receptor beta chains drawn from one sample of a study of graft-versus-host responses after intestinal transplantation. The protocol was immunoSEQ multiplex PCR, while the TCRdb copy is restricted to in-frame clones and leaves out a portion. The sample lists tens of thousands of clones, about 93% occurring once. These TCRs are of unknown antigen specificity. The source was unstimulated CD8+ T cells sorted from spleen or lymph node cells, collected before intestinal transplant. The receptors come from a human donor who received an intestinal transplant. Both conserved end residues are part of each CDR3. D genes are given only for firm matches. Size values are once, few and many counts, or a class for expanded clones, and some rows have none.

clone_size j_call d_call v_call cdr3_aa cdr3_nt
NA TRBJ1-3 NA TRBV27 CASSLTGNPGNTIYF TGTGCCAGCAGTTTAACCGGGAACCCTGGAAACACCATATATTTT
once TRBJ1-1 NA TRBV5-6 CASSVLTEAFF TGTGCCAGCAGCGTTCTCACTGAAGCTTTCTTT
few TRBJ2-1 TRBD2 TRBV29-1 CSVSSGYNEQFF TGCAGCGTTTCTAGCGGCTACAATGAGCAGTTCTTC
NA TRBJ1-2 TRBD1 TRBV19 CASRGMGQAVYGYTF TGTGCCAGTAGAGGCATGGGACAGGCGGTCTATGGCTACACCTTC
NA TRBJ2-1 TRBD2 TRBV5-6 CASSPGLASYNEQFF TGTGCCAGCAGCCCGGGACTAGCGAGCTACAATGAGCAGTTCTTC
NA TRBJ2-7 NA TRBV7-9 CASSLETYYEQYF TGTGCCAGCAGCTTAGAGACTTACTACGAGCAGTACTTC
NA TRBJ2-1 NA TRBV11-2 CASSLAVPEQFF TGTGCCAGCAGCTTAGCAGTTCCTGAGCAGTTCTTC
NA TRBJ2-1 TRBD2 TRBV23-1 CASSYPSGSYNEQFF TGCGCCAGTTCGTATCCTAGCGGATCATACAATGAGCAGTTCTTC
NA TRBJ1-5 TRBD1 TRBV6-1 CASSQTGYSNQPQHF TGTGCCAGCAGTCAGACAGGGTATAGCAATCAGCCCCAGCATTTT
NA TRBJ2-1 NA TRBV11-2 CASSLGTALLDNEQFF TGTGCCAGCAGCTTAGGAACAGCCCTATTAGACAATGAGCAGTTCTTC
NA TRBJ1-3 NA TRBV19 CASSFRESGNTIYF TGTGCCAGTAGCTTCAGGGAATCCGGAAACACCATATATTTT
NA TRBJ1-2 NA TRBV4-3 CASSQDWAGVDGYTF TGCGCCAGCAGCCAAGATTGGGCAGGGGTGGATGGCTACACCTTC
NA TRBJ2-1 TRBD1 TRBV6-4 CASRGQGVGYNEQFF TGTGCCAGCAGGGGACAGGGGGTCGGGTACAATGAGCAGTTCTTC
NA TRBJ1-3 NA TRBV14 CASSQEEGALAGNTIYF TGTGCCAGCAGCCAAGAAGAAGGGGCTTTAGCTGGAAACACCATATATTTT
few TRBJ1-4 NA TRBV6-1 CASSEGFRGTNEKLFF TGTGCCAGCAGTGAAGGGTTCCGGGGAACTAATGAAAAACTGTTTTTT
NA TRBJ2-3 NA TRBV10-3 CAISESAASESTDTQYF TGTGCCATCAGTGAATCAGCGGCTAGCGAAAGCACAGATACGCAGTATTTT
NA TRBJ2-3 TRBD2 TRBV11-3 CASSLRTSGATDTQYF TGTGCCAGCAGCCTTAGGACTAGCGGGGCCACAGATACGCAGTATTTT
NA TRBJ1-6 TRBD1 TRBV7-2 CASSFSGTGVIHF TGTGCCAGCAGCTTTAGCGGGACAGGGGTTATCCACTTT